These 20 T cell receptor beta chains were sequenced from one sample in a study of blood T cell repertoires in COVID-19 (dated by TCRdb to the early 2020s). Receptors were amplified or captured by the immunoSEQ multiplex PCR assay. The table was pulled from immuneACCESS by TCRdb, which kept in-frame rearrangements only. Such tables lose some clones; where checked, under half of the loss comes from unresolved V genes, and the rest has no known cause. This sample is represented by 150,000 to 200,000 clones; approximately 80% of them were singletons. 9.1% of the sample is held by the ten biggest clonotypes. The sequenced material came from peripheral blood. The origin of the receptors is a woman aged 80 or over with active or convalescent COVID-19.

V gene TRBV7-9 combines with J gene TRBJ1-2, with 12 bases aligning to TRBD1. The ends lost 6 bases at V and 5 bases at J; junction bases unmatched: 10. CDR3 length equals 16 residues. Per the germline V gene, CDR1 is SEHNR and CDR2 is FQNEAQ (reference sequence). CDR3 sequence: CASRPGTGGSGYGYTF. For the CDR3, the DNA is TGTGCCAGCAGGCCCGGGACAGGGGGCTCTGGGTATGGCTACACCTTC.

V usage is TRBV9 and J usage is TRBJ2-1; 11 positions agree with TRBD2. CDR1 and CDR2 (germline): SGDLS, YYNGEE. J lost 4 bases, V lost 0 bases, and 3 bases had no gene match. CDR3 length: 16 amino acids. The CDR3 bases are TGTGCCAGCAGCGTAGCCCTAGCGGGGGGATACAATGAGCAGTTCTTC. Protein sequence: CASSVALAGGYNEQFF.

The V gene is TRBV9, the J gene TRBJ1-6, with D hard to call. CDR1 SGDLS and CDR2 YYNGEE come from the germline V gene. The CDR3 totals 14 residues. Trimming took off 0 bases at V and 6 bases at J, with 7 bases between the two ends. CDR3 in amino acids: CASSVVGSNSPLHF. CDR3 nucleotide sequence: TGTGCCAGCAGCGTAGTGGGCAGTAATTCACCCCTCCACTTT. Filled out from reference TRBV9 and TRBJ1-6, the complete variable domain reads DSGVTQTPKHLITATGQRVTLRCSPRSGDLSVYWYQQSLDQGLQFLIQYYNGEERAKGNILERFSAQQFPDLHSELNLSSLELGDSALYFCASSVVGSNSPLHFGNGTRLTVT.

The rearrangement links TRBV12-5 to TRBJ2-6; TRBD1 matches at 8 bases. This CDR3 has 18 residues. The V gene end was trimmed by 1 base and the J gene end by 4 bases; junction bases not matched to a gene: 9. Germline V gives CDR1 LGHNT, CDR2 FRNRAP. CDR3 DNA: TGTGCTAGTGGTTTGGACAGGACAGGGATGGTGGGGGCCAACGTCCTGACTTTC. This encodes CASGLDRTGMVGANVLTF.

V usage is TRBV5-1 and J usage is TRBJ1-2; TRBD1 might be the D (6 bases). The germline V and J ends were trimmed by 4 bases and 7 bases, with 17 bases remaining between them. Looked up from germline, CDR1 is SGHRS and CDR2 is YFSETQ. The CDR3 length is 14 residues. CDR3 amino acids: CASSPPQGQPGYTF. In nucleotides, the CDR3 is TGCGCCAGCAGCCCCCCCCAGGGGCAGCCTGGCTACACCTTC.

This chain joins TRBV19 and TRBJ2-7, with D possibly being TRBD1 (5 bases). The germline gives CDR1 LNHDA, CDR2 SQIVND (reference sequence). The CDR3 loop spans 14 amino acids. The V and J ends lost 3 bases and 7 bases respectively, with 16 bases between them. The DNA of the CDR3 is TGTGCCAGTAGTATTTTGGGCGCTAAGGGGGAGCAGTACTTC. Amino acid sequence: CASSILGAKGEQYF.

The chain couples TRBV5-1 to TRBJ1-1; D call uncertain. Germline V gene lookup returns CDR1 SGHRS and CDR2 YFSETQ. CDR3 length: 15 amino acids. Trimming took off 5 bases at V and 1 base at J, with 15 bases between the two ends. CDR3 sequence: CASSRQTPSNTEAFF. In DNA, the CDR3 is TGCGCCAGCAGTCGGCAGACTCCTTCGAACACTGAAGCTTTCTTT.

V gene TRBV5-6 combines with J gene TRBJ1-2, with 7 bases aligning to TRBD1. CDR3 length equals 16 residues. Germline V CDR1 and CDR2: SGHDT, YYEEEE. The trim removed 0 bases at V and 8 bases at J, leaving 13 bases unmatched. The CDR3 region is CASSLDETGRVGGYTF. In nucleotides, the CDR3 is TGTGCCAGCAGCTTGGATGAGACAGGGAGAGTCGGCGGCTACACCTTC. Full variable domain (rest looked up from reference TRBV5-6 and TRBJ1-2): DAGVTQSPTHLIKTRGQQVTLRCSPKSGHDTVSWYQQALGQGPQFIFQYYEEEERQRGNFPDRFSGHQFPNYSSELNVNALLLGDSALYLCASSLDETGRVGGYTFGSGTRLTVV.

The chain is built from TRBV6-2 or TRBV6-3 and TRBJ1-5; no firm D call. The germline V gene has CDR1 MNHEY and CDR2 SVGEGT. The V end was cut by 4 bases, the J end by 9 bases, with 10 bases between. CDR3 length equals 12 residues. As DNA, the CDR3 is TGTGCCAGCAGTTTGCGATTCATGCCCCAGCATTTT. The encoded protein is CASSLRFMPQHF.

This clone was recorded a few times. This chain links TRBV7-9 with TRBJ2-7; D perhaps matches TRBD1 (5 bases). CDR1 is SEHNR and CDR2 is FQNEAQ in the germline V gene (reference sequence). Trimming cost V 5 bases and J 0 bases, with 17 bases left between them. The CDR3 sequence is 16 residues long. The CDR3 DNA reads TGTGCCAGCAGCACCCGTCTAGGGCAGGGCTCCTACGAGCAGTACTTC. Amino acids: CASSTRLGQGSYEQYF.

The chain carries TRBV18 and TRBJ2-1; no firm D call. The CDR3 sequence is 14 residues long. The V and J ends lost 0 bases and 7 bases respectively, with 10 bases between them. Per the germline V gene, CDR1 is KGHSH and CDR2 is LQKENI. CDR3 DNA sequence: TGTGCCAGCTCACCACCGAATGGAGAAAATGAGCAGTTCTTC. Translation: CASSPPNGENEQFF.

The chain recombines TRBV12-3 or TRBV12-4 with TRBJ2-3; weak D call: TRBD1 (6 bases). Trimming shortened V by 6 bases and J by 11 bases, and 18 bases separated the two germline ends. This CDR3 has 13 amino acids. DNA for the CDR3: TGTGCCAGCAGCCGCCCCGGGACAACGTGGCAGTATTTT. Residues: CASSRPGTTWQYF.

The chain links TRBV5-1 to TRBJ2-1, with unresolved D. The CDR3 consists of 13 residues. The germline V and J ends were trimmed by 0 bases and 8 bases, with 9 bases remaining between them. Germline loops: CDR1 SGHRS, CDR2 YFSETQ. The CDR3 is CASSLESGYEQFF. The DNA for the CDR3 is TGCGCCAGCAGCTTGGAATCGGGTTATGAGCAGTTCTTC.

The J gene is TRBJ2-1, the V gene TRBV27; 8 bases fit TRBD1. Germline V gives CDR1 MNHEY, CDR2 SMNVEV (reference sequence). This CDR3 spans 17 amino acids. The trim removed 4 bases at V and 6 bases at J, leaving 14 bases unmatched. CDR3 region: CASSSLSRQGTGNEQFF. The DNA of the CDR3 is TGTGCCAGCAGTTCCCTTTCTCGACAGGGGACGGGCAATGAGCAGTTCTTC.

CDR3 region: CASSLAGGVQHF. CDR3 nucleotide sequence: TGCGCCAGCAGCTTGGCAGGAGGGGTCCAGCATTTT. The chain joins TRBV5-1 to TRBJ1-5; a weak D match, TRBD1 (5 bases). The CDR3 contains 12 residues. The V and J ends lost 0 bases and 12 bases respectively, with 10 bases between them. Germline assignment: CDR1 SGHRS and CDR2 YFSETQ.

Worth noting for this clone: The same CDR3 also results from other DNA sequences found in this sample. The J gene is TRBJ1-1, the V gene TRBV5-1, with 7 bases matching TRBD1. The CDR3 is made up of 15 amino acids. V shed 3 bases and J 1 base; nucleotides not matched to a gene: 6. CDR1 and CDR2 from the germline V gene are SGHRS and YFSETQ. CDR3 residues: CASSSGQLQNTEAFF. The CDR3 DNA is TGCGCCAGCAGCTCGGGACAGCTTCAGAACACTGAAGCTTTCTTT. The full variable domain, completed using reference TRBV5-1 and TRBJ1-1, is KAGVTQTPRYLIKTRGQQVTLSCSPISGHRSVSWYQQTPGQGLQFLFEYFSETQRNKGNFPGRFSGRQFSNSRSEMNVSTLELGDSALYLCASSSGQLQNTEAFFGQGTRLTVV.

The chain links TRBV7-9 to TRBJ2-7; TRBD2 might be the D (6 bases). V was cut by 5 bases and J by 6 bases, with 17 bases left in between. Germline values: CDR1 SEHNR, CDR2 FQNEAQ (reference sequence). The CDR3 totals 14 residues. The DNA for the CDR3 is TGTGCCAGCAGCGCCGCGGGGCCCACTAGCGAGCAGTACTTC. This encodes CASSAAGPTSEQYF.

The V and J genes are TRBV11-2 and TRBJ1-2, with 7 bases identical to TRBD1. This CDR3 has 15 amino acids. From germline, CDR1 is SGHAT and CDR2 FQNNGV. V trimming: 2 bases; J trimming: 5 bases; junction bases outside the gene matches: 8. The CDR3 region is CASSLSTGPLYGYTF. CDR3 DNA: TGTGCCAGCAGCTTATCGACAGGGCCCCTATATGGCTACACCTTC.

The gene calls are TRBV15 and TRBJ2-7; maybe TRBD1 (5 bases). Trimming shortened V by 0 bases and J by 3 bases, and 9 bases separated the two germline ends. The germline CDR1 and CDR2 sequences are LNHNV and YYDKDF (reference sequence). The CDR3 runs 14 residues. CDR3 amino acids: CATSRDRVGYEQYF. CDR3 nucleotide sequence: TGTGCCACCAGCAGAGACAGGGTAGGCTACGAGCAGTACTTC.

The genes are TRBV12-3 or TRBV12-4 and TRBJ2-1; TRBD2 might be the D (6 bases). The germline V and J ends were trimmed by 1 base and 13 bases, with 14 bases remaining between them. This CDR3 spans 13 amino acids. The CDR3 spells CASSLGGTWVQFF. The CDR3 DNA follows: TGTGCCAGCAGTTTAGGCGGGACCTGGGTCCAGTTCTTC.